This record looks at one T cell receptor beta chain sequence and its context. The data originate from a study of cytomegalovirus exposure and HLA in healthy donors. PCR involved 60 Vbeta and 13 Jbeta primers. Data came from immunoSEQ multiplex PCR; TCRdb stores just in-frame clones and leaves some out. This table holds about 190,000 clones, around 79% found once. After removal of 4 bases from V and 2 bases from J, the junction contained 5 bases not matched to a gene. The V gene's germline CDR1 is LNHNV and CDR2 YYDKDF (reference sequence). The CDR3 is made up of 14 amino acids. Specimen: PBMCs. The chain has TRBV15 and TRBJ2-7, with 7 positions matching TRBD1. The receptor comes from a woman between 18 and 30 years old in good health and CMV-seronegative. The CDR3 coding sequence is TGTGCCACCAGCAAAGGGACAGATCCCTACGAGCAGTACTTC. This sequence encodes CATSKGTDPYEQYF.